Sequencing of this TCR beta chain was carried out in a study of blood T cell repertoires in COVID-19. CDR1 and CDR2 (germline): KGHDR, SFDVKD. The CDR3 spans 15 residues. The V segment lost 5 bases and the J segment 6 bases; nucleotides outside the gene matches: 6. Profiled with immunoSEQ multiplex PCR; TCRdb holds only in-frame clones, not every one. The repertoire holds roughly 140,000 clones, over 60% seen once, with 3% to 4.5% in the top ten. This rearrangement joins TRBV24-1 to TRBJ2-1; 10 positions match TRBD2. Sequencing used peripheral blood. This TCR was recovered from a woman aged 80 or older with acute or convalescent COVID-19. CDR3 protein: CATSAPAGGFNEQFF. Written as DNA, the CDR3 is TGTGCCACCAGTGCCCCAGCGGGAGGGTTCAATGAGCAGTTCTTC.